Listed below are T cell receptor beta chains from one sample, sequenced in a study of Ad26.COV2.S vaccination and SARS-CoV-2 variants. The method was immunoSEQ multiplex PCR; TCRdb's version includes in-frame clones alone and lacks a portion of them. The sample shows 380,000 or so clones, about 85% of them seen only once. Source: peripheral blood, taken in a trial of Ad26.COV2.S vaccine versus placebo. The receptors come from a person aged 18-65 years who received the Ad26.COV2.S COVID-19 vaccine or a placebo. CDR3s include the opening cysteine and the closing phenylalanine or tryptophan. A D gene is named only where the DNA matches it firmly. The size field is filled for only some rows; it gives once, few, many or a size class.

TGTGCCAGCCGAAGACTGGACTCCTACGAGCAGTACTTC | CASRRLDSYEQYF | TRBJ2-7 | TRBV28 | . | . | 13
TGTGCCTGGAGTCCCAGGGGATTTTTCCACACTGAAGCTTTCTTT | CAWSPRGFFHTEAFF | TRBJ1-1 | TRBV30 | . | . | 15
TGTGCCAGCTCACCAAATACAGGGGCGTCCACTGAAGCTTTCTTT | CASSPNTGASTEAFF | TRBJ1-1 | TRBV18 | TRBD1 | . | 15
TGTGCCAGCAGTTTAGGCTTAAATAGCAATCAGCCCCAGCATTTT | CASSLGLNSNQPQHF | TRBJ1-5 | TRBV27 | . | . | 15
TGTGCCAGTAAGGCCTTCGACGGGTTGAACACTGAAGCTTTCTTT | CASKAFDGLNTEAFF | TRBJ1-1 | TRBV19 | . | . | 15
TGCGCCAGCAGTAGCTTCACAGATACGCAGTATTTT | CASSSFTDTQYF | TRBJ2-3 | TRBV4-1 | . | few | 12
TGTGCCAGCAGCCTCAACTCGGGGGGTCGCACCGGGGAGCTGTTTTTT | CASSLNSGGRTGELFF | TRBJ2-2 | TRBV7-2 | TRBD2 | . | 16
TGTGCCAGCAGCTCCCGGTTAGCGGGAGCAGAAGAGCAGTACTTC | CASSSRLAGAEEQYF | TRBJ2-7 | TRBV11-2 | TRBD2 | . | 15
TGTGCCAGCAGCAGGGGAAACACAGATACGCAGTATTTT | CASSRGNTDTQYF | TRBJ2-3 | TRBV2 | . | . | 13
TGTGCCTGGACAATAGGTACGTCCTACGAGCAGTACTTC | CAWTIGTSYEQYF | TRBJ2-7 | TRBV30 | . | . | 13
TGTGCCAGCAGCTTAAGCGGGTCCGAAGCTAACTATGGCTACACCTTC | CASSLSGSEANYGYTF | TRBJ1-2 | TRBV7-3 | . | . | 16
TGCGCCAGCAGCCGTTGGGGACAGGGGGCCACCCGGAACGAGCAGTACTTC | CASSRWGQGATRNEQYF | TRBJ2-7 | TRBV4-3 | TRBD1 | . | 17
TGTGCCAGCAGCGTAGGCGCGGGCGGCCAGGGGGAGACCCAGTACTTC | CASSVGAGGQGETQYF | TRBJ2-5 | TRBV9 | . | . | 16
TGTGCCAGCTCACCAGGGAGCAATCAGCCCCAGCATTTT | CASSPGSNQPQHF | TRBJ1-5 | TRBV18 | . | . | 13
TGTGCCAGCAACGTTGTGGGGGGGTCCGGAAACACCATATATTTT | CASNVVGGSGNTIYF | TRBJ1-3 | TRBV5-6 | . | . | 15
TGTGCCATCAGTGAGACGGACGCGAGCCTCGAAGCTTTCTTT | CAISETDASLEAFF | TRBJ1-1 | TRBV10-3 | . | . | 14
TGTGCCATCAGTGAAGGCAGGGACTATGGCTACACCTTC | CAISEGRDYGYTF | TRBJ1-2 | TRBV10-3 | . | . | 13
TGTGCCAGCAGCTCTATCACAGGGCACCCCATGAACACTGAAGCTTTCTTT | CASSSITGHPMNTEAFF | TRBJ1-1 | TRBV13 | . | . | 17
TGTGCCAGTAGTATGGAGGGGTCAGCCTCCTACGAGCAGTACTTC | CASSMEGSASYEQYF | TRBJ2-7 | TRBV19 | . | once | 15
TGCGCCAGCAGTATCCTTGGACAGAGCCAAGAGACCCAGTACTTC | CASSILGQSQETQYF | TRBJ2-5 | TRBV5-1 | . | . | 15
TGTGCCAGCAGTTTTGATCAGCCCCAGCATTTT | CASSFDQPQHF | TRBJ1-5 | TRBV12-3/TRBV12-4 | . | . | 11
TGTGCCACCAGCAGAGATCTGGGGTCCATATACAATGAGCAGTTCTTC | CATSRDLGSIYNEQFF | TRBJ2-1 | TRBV15 | . | . | 16
TGTGCCAGCAGCGTAGATCAGGGGCTGACTGGAAACACCATATATTTT | CASSVDQGLTGNTIYF | TRBJ1-3 | TRBV9 | . | . | 16
TGTGCCAGCAGCTTAGACAGGGGGACCTACAATGAGCAGTTCTTC | CASSLDRGTYNEQFF | TRBJ2-1 | TRBV11-2 | TRBD1 | . | 15
TGTGCCAGCAGCCCTGGACAGAGCTATGGCTACACCTTC | CASSPGQSYGYTF | TRBJ1-2 | TRBV9 | . | . | 13
TGTGCCAGCAGCTACGGGACAGGGGTCTATGGCTACACCTTC | CASSYGTGVYGYTF | TRBJ1-2 | TRBV7-9 | TRBD1 | . | 14
TGTGCCAGAAGCTTAGGTTTTTACCGATCCACTCGAGCGGAAAAACTGTTTTTT | CARSLGFYRSTRAEKLFF | TRBJ1-4 | TRBV7-5 | . | . | 18
TGTGCCAGCAGCTCACAGGGATCTGGGGGGACTGAAGCTTTCTTT | CASSSQGSGGTEAFF | TRBJ1-1 | TRBV7-3 | . | . | 15
TGCGCCAGCAGCTATGGTACTTCAGGGAACTCCTACGAGCAGTACTTC | CASSYGTSGNSYEQYF | TRBJ2-7 | TRBV5-1 | . | . | 16
TGTGCCATCAGTGAGAGTAGCGGGGTGATCTACGAGCAGTACTTC | CAISESSGVIYEQYF | TRBJ2-7 | TRBV10-3 | TRBD2 | . | 15
TGCGCCAGCAGCTTGGGTAACAGGGGAGACTTCAATGAGCAGTTCTTC | CASSLGNRGDFNEQFF | TRBJ2-1 | TRBV5-1 | TRBD1 | . | 16
TGTGCCAGCAGTTACCGACCGCTAAAAGGGGAAAAACTGTTTTTT | CASSYRPLKGEKLFF | TRBJ1-4 | TRBV6-5 | . | . | 15
TGTGCCAGCAGCGTAGATCCGGGACTAGCGGGGTGGAACGGGGAGCTGTTTTTT | CASSVDPGLAGWNGELFF | TRBJ2-2 | TRBV9 | TRBD2 | few | 18
TGTGCCAGCAGCTTAGATGGTTTGGCGAGCACAGATACGCAGTATTTT | CASSLDGLASTDTQYF | TRBJ2-3 | TRBV11-3 | . | . | 16
TGTGCAACATCTGGGGATCACTATGGCTACACCTTC | CATSGDHYGYTF | TRBJ1-2 | TRBV7-6 | . | . | 12
TGTGCCAGCAGTGGGGGGAGAGGTGGCAATCAGCCCCAGCATTTT | CASSGGRGGNQPQHF | TRBJ1-5 | TRBV27 | . | . | 15
TGTGCCAGCAGCCAAGTCGAATTCTACGAGCAGTACTTC | CASSQVEFYEQYF | TRBJ2-7 | TRBV4-2 | . | few | 13
TGTGCCAGCAGCTTCAATGAAGCTTTCTTT | CASSFNEAFF | TRBJ1-1 | TRBV7-9 | . | . | 10
TGTGCCAGCAGCCAAGGGAGGGCTAGCGGGAACCTGCGGTATTGGTCCTACAATGAGCAGTTCTTC | CASSQGRASGNLRYWSYNEQFF | TRBJ2-1 | TRBV7-3 | TRBD2 | . | 22
TGTGCCAGCAGCGTTGGTGGGGCGAGGAACGAGCAGTACTTC | CASSVGGARNEQYF | TRBJ2-7 | TRBV9 | . | . | 14
TGTGCCAGCAGCTTAGGGCCCGGGACTAGCGGGACCAGTAGTTACTTC | CASSLGPGTSGTSSYF | TRBJ2-7 | TRBV7-2 | TRBD2 | . | 16
TGTGCCAGCAGTTTAAGCGGATTAGCCGGGGAGCAGTACTTC | CASSLSGLAGEQYF | TRBJ2-7 | TRBV27 | . | . | 14
TGTGCCACCAGTGGGCCGGAGTCCCTGGATACGCAGTATTTT | CATSGPESLDTQYF | TRBJ2-3 | TRBV24-1 | . | few | 14
TGTGCCAGCAGTTTAGATCAGGGTCTGGCCCAGCATTTT | CASSLDQGLAQHF | TRBJ1-5 | TRBV12-3/TRBV12-4 | . | . | 13
TGTGCCAGCAGCATTCCCTCGGACAGACATCATCAGCCCCAGCATTTT | CASSIPSDRHHQPQHF | TRBJ1-5 | TRBV28 | . | . | 16
TGTGCCAGCAGCTTAGGACCCAAGTCTGAAAAACTGTTTTTT | CASSLGPKSEKLFF | TRBJ1-4 | TRBV7-2 | . | . | 14
TGTGCCAGCAGGCCGGGACTAGCGGCCTACAATGAGCAGTTCTTC | CASRPGLAAYNEQFF | TRBJ2-1 | TRBV2 | TRBD2 | . | 15
TGCGCCAGCAGCCAAGTCCCCGGGAGCGTGGGCTATGGCTACACCTTC | CASSQVPGSVGYGYTF | TRBJ1-2 | TRBV4-3 | . | few | 16
TGTGCCAGCAGAATAACTAGCGGGAGTACCGGGGAGCTGTTTTTT | CASRITSGSTGELFF | TRBJ2-2 | TRBV7-8 | TRBD2 | once | 15
TGTGCCAGCAGTTCCTCCGGGACCGAGGGGAATATTGGCGAGCAGTACTTC | CASSSSGTEGNIGEQYF | TRBJ2-7 | TRBV27 | . | . | 17
TGTGCCAGCTCACCCGGGACCGACTATGGCTACACCTTC | CASSPGTDYGYTF | TRBJ1-2 | TRBV18 | . | . | 13
TGTGCCAGCAGCTTGCAGGAGGGTTCCTACGAGCAGTACTTC | CASSLQEGSYEQYF | TRBJ2-7 | TRBV7-2 | . | few | 14
TGTGCCAGTACCCCCGGACAGGGTGGGGGTCAGCCCCAGCATTTT | CASTPGQGGGQPQHF | TRBJ1-5 | TRBV19 | TRBD1 | . | 15
TGTGCCAGCAGCTTTAATTTGAGGACAGGGGGACGAGCTAACTATGGCTACACCTTC | CASSFNLRTGGRANYGYTF | TRBJ1-2 | TRBV7-2 | TRBD1 | . | 19
TGCGCCAGCAGTCGACTAGCGGGAGCCCCCTACAATGAGCAGTTCTTC | CASSRLAGAPYNEQFF | TRBJ2-1 | TRBV5-1 | TRBD2 | . | 16
TGTGCCAGCAGCCTGGGAGCCGGGCCTAATGAGCAGTTCTTC | CASSLGAGPNEQFF | TRBJ2-1 | TRBV14 | . | . | 14
TGTGCCAGCAGCGGGACAGGACAAGAGACCCAGTACTTC | CASSGTGQETQYF | TRBJ2-5 | TRBV28 | TRBD1 | once | 13